One and the same sample provided the 7 T cell receptor beta chains below, sequenced in a study of CD8+CD57+ T cells in acquired aplastic anemia. Sequencing was done on patients that had shown CD8+CD57+ cell expansion by flow cytometry. Genomic DNA templated the TCR beta VDJ and CDR3 profiling. TCRdb re-analysed the reads in MiXCR, keeping a single row per CDR3 protein. The sample holds about 160,000 distinct CDR3 sequences, under 55% seen once. Sequencing used sorted CD4+, CD8+, or CD8+CD57+ T cells (not recorded which) from PBMCs. Source of these receptors: a human donor with aplastic anemia.

The chain employs TRBV19 and TRBJ2-2, with TRBD2 matching 7 bases. After removal of 2 bases from V and 7 bases from J, the junction contained 7 bases not matched to a gene. The CDR3 contains 15 residues. Germline V gene lookup returns CDR1 LNHDA and CDR2 SQIVND (reference sequence). Written as DNA, the CDR3 is TGTGCCAGTAGTATACGGGGGGAAATCGGCGGGGAGCTGTTTTTT. Residues: CASSIRGEIGGELFF.

This clonotype came up many times. The chain combines TRBV16 with TRBJ1-5, with 10 positions matching TRBD1. CDR1 is KGHSY, CDR2 FQNENV, per germline. With 4 bases clipped from V and 6 bases from J, the junction kept 6 bases outside the gene matches. This CDR3 is 15 amino acids long. CDR3 in amino acids: CASSPRDRGVQPQHF. CDR3 nucleotides: TGTGCCAGCAGCCCCCGGGACAGGGGTGTTCAGCCCCAGCATTTT.

The chain is built from TRBV5-6 and TRBJ2-7; D is possibly TRBD2 (6 bases). V dropped 0 bases and J dropped 6 bases, with 7 bases sitting between them. Germline V lookup: CDR1 SGHDT, CDR2 YYEEEE. This CDR3 has 12 residues. CDR3 DNA: TGTGCCAGCAGCTTGGACGGGGGCGAGCAGTACTTC. Protein: CASSLDGGEQYF.

The table lists this clonotype with many counts. The chain is built from TRBV7-6 and TRBJ2-7; 8 positions agree with TRBD2. Germline CDR1 reads SGHVS; CDR2 reads FNYEAQ. CDR3 length: 17 residues. J lost 2 bases, V lost 5 bases, and 14 bases had no gene match. The CDR3 coding sequence is TGTGCCAGCAGCCATAGCGGGACCGTCAATTCCCCCTACGAGCAGTACTTC. Its translation is CASSHSGTVNSPYEQYF.

This clonotype occurred a few times. The chain couples TRBV29-1 to TRBJ1-1; D is perhaps TRBD1 (6 bases). The CDR3 loop spans 11 amino acids. V was clipped by 6 bases and J by 8 bases, with 13 bases between them. In germline, CDR1 is SQVTM, CDR2 ANQGSEA. The CDR3 region is CSVKEDREAFF. CDR3 DNA: TGCAGCGTCAAAGAGGACAGAGAAGCTTTCTTT. The variable domain in full, with the rest retrieved from reference TRBV29-1 and TRBJ1-1, is SAVISQKPSRDICQRGTSLTIQCQVDSQVTMMFWYRQQPGQSLTLIATANQGSEATYESGFVIDKFPISRPNLTFSTLTVSNMSPEDSSIYLCSVKEDREAFFGQGTRLTVV.

This clonotype appeared many times. This chain joins TRBV7-3 and TRBJ1-1, with D perhaps matching TRBD1 (6 bases). The V gene's germline CDR1 is SGHTA and CDR2 FQGTGA. The CDR3 is made up of 18 amino acids. With 5 bases removed from V and 0 bases from J, the gap between germline ends came to 22 bases. The chain's CDR3 is CASSRRGAQGTMNTEAFF. For the CDR3, the DNA is TGTGCCAGCAGCCGCCGGGGGGCCCAGGGGACCATGAACACTGAAGCTTTCTTT.

This clonotype was recorded a few times. The chain links TRBV5-8 to TRBJ1-4; D is perhaps TRBD1 (5 bases). The CDR3 sequence is 14 residues long. CDR1 and CDR2 (germline): SGHTS, YDEGEE. V was cut by 2 bases and J by 8 bases, with 13 bases left in between. CDR3 bases: TGTGCCAGCAGCTTACGGGGACCTGGAGAAAAACTGTTTTTT. Protein: CASSLRGPGEKLFF.